The rows below give T cell receptor beta chains drawn from one sample of a study of blood T cell repertoires in COVID-19. Data came from immunoSEQ multiplex PCR; TCRdb stores just in-frame clones and leaves some out. The repertoire includes nearly 250,000 clones, 86% of them detected once, and approximately 1.5% sits in the top ten. The sequencing sample was made of peripheral blood. These receptors all stem from a woman aged 60-70 years who had recovered from COVID-19. CDR3s include the opening cysteine and the closing phenylalanine or tryptophan. A D gene is named only where the DNA matches it firmly. Clone size is stated in some rows and not others, as once, few, many or a class when expanded.

d_call,j_call,clone_size,v_call,cdr3_length,cdr3_aa,cdr3_nt
NA,TRBJ1-5,NA,TRBV6-6,11,CASSSRRTQHF,TGTGCCAGCAGTTCGAGGAGAACCCAGCATTTT
NA,TRBJ2-3,NA,TRBV11-2,15,CASTRIRETRPTQYF,TGTGCCAGCACCCGGATCCGGGAGACCAGACCTACGCAGTATTTT
TRBD1,TRBJ1-1,NA,TRBV11-2,18,CASSPRGGGLKRNTEAFF,TGTGCCAGCAGCCCCAGAGGAGGGGGCCTGAAACGGAACACTGAAGCTTTCTTT
TRBD1,TRBJ1-4,NA,TRBV7-3,14,CASSLQGAGEKLFF,TGTGCCAGCAGCTTACAGGGGGCCGGTGAAAAACTGTTTTTT
NA,TRBJ2-7,NA,TRBV15,14,CATSRDWTVREQYF,TGTGCCACCAGCAGAGATTGGACTGTGAGGGAGCAGTACTTC
TRBD2,TRBJ2-1,NA,TRBV27,16,CASSSYSGGPYNEQFF,TGTGCCAGCAGTTCCTACTCGGGGGGGCCATACAATGAGCAGTTCTTC
TRBD2,TRBJ2-1,NA,TRBV5-1,17,CASSFGLAGAFYNEQFF,TGCGCCAGCAGCTTCGGACTAGCGGGGGCATTTTACAATGAGCAGTTCTTC
NA,TRBJ2-1,NA,TRBV5-4,17,CASSLGVGQGYYNEQFF,TGTGCCAGCAGCTTGGGGGTAGGGCAGGGATACTACAATGAGCAGTTCTTC
NA,TRBJ2-1,NA,TRBV7-3,15,CASSLRLTGYNEQFF,TGTGCCAGCAGCTTAAGACTCACTGGATACAATGAGCAGTTCTTC
NA,TRBJ2-3,few,TRBV3-1/TRBV3-2,16,CASSRGIRTSTDTQYF,TGTGCCAGCAGCCGAGGGATAAGAACCAGCACAGATACGCAGTATTTT
NA,TRBJ1-1,NA,TRBV19,14,CASTQQGLGTEAFF,TGTGCCAGCACCCAACAGGGTCTGGGCACTGAAGCTTTCTTT
NA,TRBJ2-7,NA,TRBV6-5,15,CASSHGGRILREQYF,TGTGCCAGCAGCCACGGAGGACGGATCCTACGAGAGCAGTACTTC
TRBD2,TRBJ2-2,NA,TRBV9,16,CASSDRLAGATGELFF,TGTGCCAGCAGCGATCGACTAGCGGGGGCCACCGGGGAGCTGTTTTTT
NA,TRBJ2-2,NA,TRBV7-2,15,CASSNRQGGTGELFF,TGTGCCAGCAGCAACCGACAGGGAGGCACCGGGGAGCTGTTTTTT
TRBD1,TRBJ2-5,NA,TRBV3-1/TRBV3-2,13,CASSTGTGETQYF,TGTGCCAGCAGCACAGGGACAGGGGAGACCCAGTACTTC